This T cell receptor beta chain came from a study of low-dose radiotherapy and immunotherapy resistance in tumors. Study summary: With fractions of 0.5 Gy given every 2 weeks, Cohort 1 accumulated a total of 6.5 Gy. It was 1 Gy per fraction every two weeks that Cohort 2 received, adding up to 13 Gy over 26 weeks. A dose of 300 mg of oral aspirin was taken by patients daily for four cycles from cycle 1 day 1.

Trimming took 6 bases from V and 2 from J, leaving 15 bases between them. Looked up from germline, CDR1 is MDHEN and CDR2 is SYDVKM. CDR3 size: 15 residues. Priming of first-strand cDNA relied on TRAV- and TRBV-specific primers (covering alpha and beta chains). With a constant-region primer and a V-primer adapter, TCRs were subjected to about 20 PCR cycles of amplification. TCRdb redid the calling of the reads with MiXCR, one entry per CDR3 protein. Found here are about 18,000 distinct CDR3 sequences, roughly 70% of them singletons; the top ten hold approximately 5.4%. This receptor was taken from a human donor with advanced metastatic prostate, ovarian, gallbladder or colorectal cancer (not recorded which). This table probably holds off-target reads from a library built for another chain. This chain connects TRBV28 to TRBJ2-3; D may be TRBD2 (5 bases). CDR3 nucleotides: TGTGCCAGCAGGTCGGCTGGGAGCCCCACAGATACGCAGTATTTT. Translation gives CASRSAGSPTDTQYF.